The clone carrying this T cell receptor beta chain has only a few counts. The CDR3 covers 14 residues. Trimming cost V 5 bases and J 0 bases, with 8 bases left between them. The germline V gene encodes CDR1 SGHTA and CDR2 FQGNSA. The record originates from a study of blood T cell repertoires in COVID-19. Study context: Samples representing acute and convalescent COVID-19 were sourced from the United States, Italy and Spain. T cells, B-cell-depleted T cells, or PBMCs supplied cDNA or gDNA.

The assay was immunoSEQ multiplex PCR, and TCRdb's table has in-frame clones only and misses some. In the table there are a few hundred thousand clones, 80% to 85% of which are singletons. V and J are TRBV7-2 and TRBJ1-3; D call uncertain. This receptor was identified in an older woman with COVID-19, enrolled during active disease. Sequences were obtained from peripheral blood. CDR3 DNA: TGTGCCAGCAGCCACAGCGGCTCTGGAAACACCATATATTTT. Its translation: CASSHSGSGNTIYF.